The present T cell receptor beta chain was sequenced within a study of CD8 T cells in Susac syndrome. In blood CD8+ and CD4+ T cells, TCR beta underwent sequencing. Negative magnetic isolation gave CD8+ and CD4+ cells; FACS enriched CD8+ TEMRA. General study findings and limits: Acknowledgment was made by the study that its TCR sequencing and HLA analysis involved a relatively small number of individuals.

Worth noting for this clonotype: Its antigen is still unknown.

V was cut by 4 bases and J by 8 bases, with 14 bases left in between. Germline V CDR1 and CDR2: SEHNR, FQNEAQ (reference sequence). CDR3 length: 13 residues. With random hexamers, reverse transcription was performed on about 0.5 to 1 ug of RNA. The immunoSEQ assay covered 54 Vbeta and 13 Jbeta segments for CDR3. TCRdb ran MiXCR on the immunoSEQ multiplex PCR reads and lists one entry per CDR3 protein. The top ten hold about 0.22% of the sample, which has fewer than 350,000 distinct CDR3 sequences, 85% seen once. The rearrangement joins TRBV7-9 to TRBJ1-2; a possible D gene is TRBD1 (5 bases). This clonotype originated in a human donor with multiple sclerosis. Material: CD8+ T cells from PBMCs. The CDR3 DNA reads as TGTGCCAGCAGCTCTACCCTGACAGAGGGCTACACCTTC. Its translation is CASSSTLTEGYTF.